This T cell receptor (beta chain) was sequenced for a study of yellow fever vaccine responses in identical twins. Findings and limits, study-wide: Reported findings indicate that twins' vaccine T cell responses seemed partially convergent, partially personalized.

TCRdb re-derived calls from the RT-PCR reads in MiXCR, one entry per CDR3 protein. The sample lists about 3,600 distinct CDR3 sequences; more than 70% were seen once. A note on this clonotype: What it binds is not known.

CDR3 length: 13 amino acids. Germline V gene lookup returns CDR1 DFQATT and CDR2 SNEGSKA (reference sequence). The chain recombines TRBV20-1 with TRBJ2-7, with 7 positions matching TRBD1. The sample here was T cells from blood (PBMCs), unsorted or a sorted subset (not recorded which), taken before or after yellow fever vaccination (not recorded which). This TCR was recovered from a young woman who received the yellow fever vaccine. The CDR3 is CSPTGRSSYEQYF. CDR3 nucleotides: TGCAGCCCGACAGGGCGAAGCTCCTACGAGCAGTACTTC.